The clone carrying this TCR beta chain has at least ten counts. Its antigen is still unknown. The V end lost 3 bases, the J end lost 3 bases, and 14 bases lay between the germline ends. The CDR3 has 16 amino acids. Germline values: CDR1 KGHDR, CDR2 SFDVKD. The entry originates in a study of regulatory T cells in long-lasting Graves disease. Turning to the study itself: In persistent Graves' disease, antithyroid drugs had been taken for over 5 years and TSH receptor antibodies stayed positive. Notes on the study in general: What was studied was peripheral blood only, and not thyroid tissue.

Through Arm-PCR of CDR3 regions and iRepertoire HTBI primers, TCR beta libraries were built. MiXCR, applied by TCRdb to the multiplex PCR reads, yields one record per CDR3 protein. The sample yields a few hundred thousand distinct CDR3 sequences, 20% to 25% seen once. Indicated time point: persistent/refractory GD, antithyroid drugs over 5 years with positive TRAb. PBMC RNA was the source of the TCR library. The EDTA tubes were filled with about 10 milliliters of drawn peripheral blood. The chain joins TRBV24-1 to TRBJ2-1; no reliable D call. This sequence was found in a female donor with Graves disease. The starting material was peripheral blood mononuclear cells (PBMCs), obtained when the disease was refractory, from a patient treated with antithyroid drugs. The CDR3 nucleotides are TGTGCCACCAGTGATACCGACCTAGACCGCTACAATGAGCAGTTCTTC. Amino acid sequence: CATSDTDLDRYNEQFF.